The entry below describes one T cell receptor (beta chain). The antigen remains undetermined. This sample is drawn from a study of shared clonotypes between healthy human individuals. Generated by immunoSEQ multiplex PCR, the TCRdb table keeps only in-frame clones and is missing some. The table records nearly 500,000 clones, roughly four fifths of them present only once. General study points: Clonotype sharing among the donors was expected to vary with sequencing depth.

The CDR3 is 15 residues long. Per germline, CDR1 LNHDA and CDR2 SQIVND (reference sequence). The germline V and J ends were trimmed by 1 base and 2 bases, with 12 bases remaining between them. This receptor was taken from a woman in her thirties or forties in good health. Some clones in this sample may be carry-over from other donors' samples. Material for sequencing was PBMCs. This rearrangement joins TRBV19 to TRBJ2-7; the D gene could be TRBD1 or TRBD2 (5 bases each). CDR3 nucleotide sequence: TGTGCCAGTAGTATAGGTGGGGACGGACCCTACGAGCAGTACTTC. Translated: CASSIGGDGPYEQYF.